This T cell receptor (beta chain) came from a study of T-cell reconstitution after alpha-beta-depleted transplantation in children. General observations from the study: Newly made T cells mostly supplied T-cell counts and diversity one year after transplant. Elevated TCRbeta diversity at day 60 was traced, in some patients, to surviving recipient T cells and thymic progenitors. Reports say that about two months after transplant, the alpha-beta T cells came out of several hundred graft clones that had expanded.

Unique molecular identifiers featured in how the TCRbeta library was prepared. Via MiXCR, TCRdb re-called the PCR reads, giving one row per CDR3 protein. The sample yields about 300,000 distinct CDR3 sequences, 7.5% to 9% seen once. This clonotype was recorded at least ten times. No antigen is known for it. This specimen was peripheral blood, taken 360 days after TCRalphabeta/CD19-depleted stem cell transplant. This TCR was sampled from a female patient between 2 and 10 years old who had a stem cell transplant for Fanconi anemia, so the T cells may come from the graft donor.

The CDR3 spells CSASSVPDIQYF. CDR3 nucleotide sequence: TGCAGCGCCAGTAGTGTTCCAGACATTCAGTACTTC. The chain combines TRBV29-1 with TRBJ2-4, with unresolved D. This CDR3 is built from 12 residues. CDR1 is SQVTM, CDR2 ANQGSEA, per germline. Trimming cost V 7 bases and J 8 bases, with 15 bases left between them. The full variable domain, in which reference TRBV29-1 and TRBJ2-4 provide the parts outside the CDR3, is SAVISQKPSRDICQRGTSLTIQCQVDSQVTMMFWYRQQPGQSLTLIATANQGSEATYESGFVIDKFPISRPNLTFSTLTVSNMSPEDSSIYLCSASSVPDIQYFGAGTRLSVL.